Following are 10 T cell receptor beta chains from one sample sequenced in a study of cytomegalovirus exposure and HLA in healthy donors. The repertoire was sequenced with immunoSEQ multiplex PCR; TCRdb's copy has only in-frame clones and lacks some. The sample has 200,000 or so clones; roughly 91% are singletons. The sample was PBMCs. Source of these receptors: a woman aged 18-35 years in good health and CMV-seropositive.

This clone has just one count. The chain has TRBV6-5 and TRBJ2-1; 13 bases fit TRBD2. CDR1 is MNHEY and CDR2 is SVGAGI in the germline V gene. Trimming at V came to 6 bases and at J to 9 bases, leaving 8 bases not matched to a gene. This CDR3 has 15 amino acids. The CDR3 DNA reads as TGTGCCAGCAGACCCGGACTAGCGGGAGTGCGTGAGCAGTTCTTC. Translation gives CASRPGLAGVREQFF.

This chain uses TRBV4-1 with TRBJ2-3; no clear D. Per the germline V gene, CDR1 is MGHRA and CDR2 is YSYEKL. The CDR3 is 16 residues long. Trimming took 0 bases from V and 6 from J, leaving 16 bases between them. The CDR3 spells CASSQDYGGTRDTQYF. CDR3 DNA sequence: TGCGCCAGCAGCCAAGATTATGGCGGCACAAGGGATACGCAGTATTTT.

The chain uses TRBV7-9 and TRBJ2-7, with TRBD1 matching over 8 bases. From germline, CDR1 is SEHNR and CDR2 FQNEAQ (reference sequence). V shed 3 bases and J 5 bases; nucleotides not matched to a gene: 3. This CDR3 is 13 amino acids long. Here the CDR3 reads CASSFEQGDEQYF. The CDR3 DNA sequence: TGTGCCAGCAGCTTTGAACAGGGGGACGAGCAGTACTTC.

The chain combines TRBV5-1 with TRBJ2-7, with 11 bases matching TRBD2. V shed 2 bases and J 4 bases; nucleotides not matched to a gene: 5. CDR1 and CDR2 from the germline V gene are SGHRS and YFSETQ. The CDR3 runs to 15 residues. The CDR3 DNA is TGCGCCAGCAGCTTTATAGCGGGAGGGCCTTACGAGCAGTACTTC. It yields the protein CASSFIAGGPYEQYF.

V is TRBV7-8 and J is TRBJ2-1; 14 nucleotides agree with TRBD2. Germline values: CDR1 SGHVS, CDR2 FQNEAQ. V was pared by 4 bases and J by 0 bases, with 11 bases of the junction left unmatched. CDR3 length: 20 amino acids. CDR3 in amino acids: CASSSPGLAGDPSSYNEQFF. The CDR3 DNA reads as TGTGCCAGCAGCTCACCGGGACTAGCGGGAGACCCGAGCTCCTACAATGAGCAGTTCTTC.

The V gene is TRBV5-6, the J gene TRBJ2-7; D remains unclear. CDR3 size: 14 residues. V lost 4 bases and J lost 0, with 11 bases in between. Per the germline V gene, CDR1 is SGHDT and CDR2 is YYEEEE. The CDR3 region has the DNA TGTGCCAGCAGCCCCGTTGGCAGCTCCTACGAGCAGTACTTC. Its protein is CASSPVGSSYEQYF. Drawing the rest from reference TRBV5-6 and TRBJ2-7, the complete variable domain is DAGVTQSPTHLIKTRGQQVTLRCSPKSGHDTVSWYQQALGQGPQFIFQYYEEEERQRGNFPDRFSGHQFPNYSSELNVNALLLGDSALYLCASSPVGSSYEQYFGPGTRLTVT.

The CDR3: CASSLAGSGNYEQYF. The CDR3 DNA reads as TGTGCCAGCAGCTTAGCGGGGAGCGGTAACTACGAGCAGTACTTC. The rearrangement joins TRBV7-9 to TRBJ2-7, with D possibly TRBD2 on 5 matching bases. Trimming stripped 0 bases from V and 3 bases from J, with 12 bases between. The CDR3 is made up of 15 amino acids. From germline, CDR1 is SEHNR and CDR2 FQNEAQ (reference sequence).

The rearrangement links TRBV12-5 to TRBJ2-1; 7 bases map to TRBD1. V lost 7 bases, J lost 8 bases, and 23 bases stayed unmatched. CDR1 is LGHNT and CDR2 is FRNRAP in the germline V gene. The CDR3 runs to 18 residues. CDR3 nucleotide sequence: TGTGCTAGTGCCCTTAACCTCCCAGGGACAGCCGCGCGGGATGAGCAGTTCTTC. Amino acid sequence: CASALNLPGTAARDEQFF.

The chain carries TRBV30 and TRBJ1-2; D is perhaps TRBD1 (6 bases). The V end was cut by 1 base, the J end by 0 bases, with 9 bases between. The CDR3 consists of 14 residues. The germline CDR1 and CDR2 sequences are GTSNPN and SVGIG (reference sequence). The CDR3 protein is CAWSDRVANYGYTF. CDR3 sequence (DNA): TGTGCCTGGAGTGACAGGGTCGCTAACTATGGCTACACCTTC.

This rearrangement joins TRBV18 to TRBJ2-5; D perhaps matches TRBD2 (6 bases). CDR1 is KGHSH, CDR2 LQKENI, per germline. V was shortened by 6 bases and J by 5 bases, with 13 bases between the two germline ends. This CDR3 is built from 13 residues. CDR3 bases: TGTGCCAGCTCTCTTCCGGGGAGGGAGACCCAGTACTTC. This encodes CASSLPGRETQYF.